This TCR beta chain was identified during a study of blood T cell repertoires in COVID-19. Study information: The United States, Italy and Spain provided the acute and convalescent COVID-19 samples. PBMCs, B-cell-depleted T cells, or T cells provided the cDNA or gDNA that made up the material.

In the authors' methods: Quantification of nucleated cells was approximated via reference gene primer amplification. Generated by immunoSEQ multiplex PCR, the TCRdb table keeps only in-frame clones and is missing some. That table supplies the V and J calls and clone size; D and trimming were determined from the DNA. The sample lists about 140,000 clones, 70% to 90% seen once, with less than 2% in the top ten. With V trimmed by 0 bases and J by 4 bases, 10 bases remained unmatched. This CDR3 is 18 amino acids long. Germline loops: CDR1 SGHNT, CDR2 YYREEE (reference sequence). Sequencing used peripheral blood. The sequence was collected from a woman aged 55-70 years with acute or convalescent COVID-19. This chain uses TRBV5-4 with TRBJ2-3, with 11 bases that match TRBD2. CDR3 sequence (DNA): TGTGCCAGCAGCTTGGTTGGTAGCGGGGGGGCCCTGGCAGATACGCAGTATTTT. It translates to CASSLVGSGGALADTQYF. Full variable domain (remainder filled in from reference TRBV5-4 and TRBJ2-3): ETGVTQSPTHLIKTRGQQVTLRCSSQSGHNTVSWYQQALGQGPQFIFQYYREEENGRGNFPPRFSGLQFPNYSSELNVNALELDDSALYLCASSLVGSGGALADTQYFGPGTRLTVL.